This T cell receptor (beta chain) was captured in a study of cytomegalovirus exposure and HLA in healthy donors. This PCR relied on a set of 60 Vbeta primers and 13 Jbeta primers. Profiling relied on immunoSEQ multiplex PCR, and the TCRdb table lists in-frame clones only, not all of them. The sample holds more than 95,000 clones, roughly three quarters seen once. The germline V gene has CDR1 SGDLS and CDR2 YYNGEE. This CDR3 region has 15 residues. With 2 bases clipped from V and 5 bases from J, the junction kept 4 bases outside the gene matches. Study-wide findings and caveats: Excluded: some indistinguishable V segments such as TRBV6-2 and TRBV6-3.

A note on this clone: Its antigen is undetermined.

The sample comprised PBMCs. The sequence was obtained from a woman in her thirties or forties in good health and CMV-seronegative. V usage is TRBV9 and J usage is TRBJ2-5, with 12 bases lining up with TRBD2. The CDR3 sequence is CASSVTSGSGETQYF. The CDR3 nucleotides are TGTGCCAGCAGCGTGACTAGCGGGAGTGGGGAGACCCAGTACTTC. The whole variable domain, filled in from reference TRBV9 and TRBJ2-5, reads DSGVTQTPKHLITATGQRVTLRCSPRSGDLSVYWYQQSLDQGLQFLIQYYNGEERAKGNILERFSAQQFPDLHSELNLSSLELGDSALYFCASSVTSGSGETQYFGPGTRLLVL.